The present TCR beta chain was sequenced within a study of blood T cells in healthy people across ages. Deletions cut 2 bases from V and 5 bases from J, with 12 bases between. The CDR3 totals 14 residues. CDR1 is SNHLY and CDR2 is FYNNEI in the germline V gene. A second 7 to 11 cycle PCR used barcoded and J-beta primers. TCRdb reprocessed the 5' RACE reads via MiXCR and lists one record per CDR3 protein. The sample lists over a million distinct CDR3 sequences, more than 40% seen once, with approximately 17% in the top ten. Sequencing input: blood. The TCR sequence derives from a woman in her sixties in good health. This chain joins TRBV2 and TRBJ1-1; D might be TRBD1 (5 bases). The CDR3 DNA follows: TGTGCCAGCAGTGAAATAGGGGAATGGACTGAAGCTTTCTTT. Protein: CASSEIGEWTEAFF.